The 7 T cell receptor beta chains below come from one sample, sequenced in a study of shared clonotypes between healthy human individuals. The naive CD8 population came from CD45RO-negative cells selected for CCR7, without terminally differentiated effector memory CD45RA+ cells. Sequencing used immunoSEQ multiplex PCR; TCRdb keeps in-frame clones, though not all of them. The sample holds about 580,000 clones, 95% to 98% seen once. The sample consisted of naive CD8+ T cells sorted from blood. The receptors come from a man aged 25 to 45 in good health.

Only one count was recorded for this clone. The chain employs TRBV4-3 and TRBJ2-1; 7 positions match TRBD2. The junction had 4 bases not matched to a gene; V was cut back by 9 bases and J by 8 bases. This CDR3 has 11 amino acids. From germline, CDR1 is LGHNA and CDR2 YSLEER. CDR3 in DNA: TGCGCCAGTTGGGGAGGGGATGAGCAGTTCTTC. It specifies CASWGGDEQFF.

The V and J genes are TRBV11-3 and TRBJ2-3, with D maybe TRBD1 (5 bases). The CDR3 loop spans 13 amino acids. Germline CDR1 SGHNT, CDR2 YENEEA. The V end was cut by 5 bases, the J end by 4 bases, with 10 bases between. DNA for the CDR3: TGTGCCAGCAGCCCTAGGGGCCCAGATACGCAGTATTTT. It translates to CASSPRGPDTQYF. Complete variable domain (other parts from reference TRBV11-3 and TRBJ2-3): EAGVVQSPRYKIIEKKQPVAFWCNPISGHNTLYWYLQNLGQGPELLIRYENEEAVDDSQLPKDRFSAERLKGVDSTLKIQPAELGDSAVYLCASSPRGPDTQYFGPGTRLTVL.

This chain connects TRBV18 to TRBJ2-1; D possibly corresponds to TRBD1 (6 bases). V dropped 6 bases and J dropped 7 bases, with 10 bases sitting between them. Germline assignment: CDR1 KGHSH and CDR2 LQKENI. There are 12 residues in the CDR3. This chain's CDR3 is CASSSTGNEQFF. The DNA of the CDR3 is TGTGCCAGCTCGTCTACAGGGAATGAGCAGTTCTTC. Full variable domain (missing parts from reference TRBV18 and TRBJ2-1): NAGVMQNPRHLVRRRGQEARLRCSPMKGHSHVYWYRQLPEEGLKFMVYLQKENIIDESGMPKERFSAEFPKEGPSILRIQQVVRGDSAAYFCASSSTGNEQFFGPGTRLTVL.

The gene calls are TRBV7-6 and TRBJ2-1; the D call may be TRBD1 or TRBD2 (6 bases each). V gave up 2 bases and J gave up 0 bases, with 14 bases separating them. Germline V gene sequence: CDR1 SGHVS, CDR2 FNYEAQ. The CDR3 covers 17 residues. The CDR3 coding sequence is TGTGCCAGCAGCTTAAGTTTTGGAGGGGGCTCCTACAATGAGCAGTTCTTC. This sequence encodes CASSLSFGGGSYNEQFF.

The gene calls are TRBV7-9 and TRBJ1-1, with D uncertain. Trimming left V 5 bases short and J 0 bases short, with 10 bases between. The CDR3 has 14 residues. Per the germline V gene, CDR1 is SEHNR and CDR2 is FQNEAQ (reference sequence). The CDR3 DNA is TGTGCCAGCAGCCCCGGAGCAGTGAACACTGAAGCTTTCTTT. It is translated as CASSPGAVNTEAFF.

The V call is TRBV13, the J call TRBJ2-7; D gene ambiguous. The CDR3 is 11 amino acids. Trimming left V 5 bases short and J 1 base short, with 3 bases between. Germline CDR1 PRHDT, CDR2 FYEKMQ (reference sequence). The CDR3 reads CASSGSYEQYF. The CDR3 nucleotides are TGTGCCAGCAGCGGATCCTACGAGCAGTACTTC. The variable domain in full, with the rest retrieved from reference TRBV13 and TRBJ2-7, is AAGVIQSPRHLIKEKRETATLKCYPIPRHDTVYWYQQGPGQDPQFLISFYEKMQSDKGSIPDRFSAQQFSDYHSELNMSSLELGDSALYFCASSGSYEQYFGPGTRLTVT.

V usage is TRBV5-6 and J usage is TRBJ2-3; maybe TRBD1 (5 bases). The CDR3 spans 16 residues. The germline gives CDR1 SGHDT, CDR2 YYEEEE. The germline V and J ends were trimmed by 0 bases and 2 bases, with 13 bases remaining between them. CDR3 sequence reads: CASSLGQLVYTDTQYF. The DNA for the CDR3 is TGTGCCAGCAGCTTGGGACAGCTAGTTTACACAGATACGCAGTATTTT.